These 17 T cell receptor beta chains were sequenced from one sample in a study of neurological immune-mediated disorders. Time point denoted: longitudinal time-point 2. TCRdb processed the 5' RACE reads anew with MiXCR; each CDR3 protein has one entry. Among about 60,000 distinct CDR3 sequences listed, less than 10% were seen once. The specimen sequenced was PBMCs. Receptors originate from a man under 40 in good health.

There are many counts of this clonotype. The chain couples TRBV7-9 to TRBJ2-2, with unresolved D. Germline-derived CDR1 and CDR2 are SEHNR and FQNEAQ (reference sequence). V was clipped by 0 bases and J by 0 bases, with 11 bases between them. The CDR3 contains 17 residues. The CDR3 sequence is CASSLARNTPNTGELFF. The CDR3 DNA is TGTGCCAGCAGCTTAGCGAGGAACACCCCGAACACCGGGGAGCTGTTTTTT.

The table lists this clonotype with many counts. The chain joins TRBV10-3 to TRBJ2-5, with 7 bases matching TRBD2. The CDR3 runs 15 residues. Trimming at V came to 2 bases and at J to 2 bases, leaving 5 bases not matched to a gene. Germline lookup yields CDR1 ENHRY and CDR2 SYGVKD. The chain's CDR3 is CAISEPWEGQETQYF. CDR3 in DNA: TGTGCCATCAGTGAGCCCTGGGAGGGACAAGAGACCCAGTACTTC.

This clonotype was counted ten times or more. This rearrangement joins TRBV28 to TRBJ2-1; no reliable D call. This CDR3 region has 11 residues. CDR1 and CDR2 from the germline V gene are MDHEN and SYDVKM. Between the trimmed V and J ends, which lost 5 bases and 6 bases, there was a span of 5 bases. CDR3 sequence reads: CASSRPNEQFF. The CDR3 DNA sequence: TGTGCCAGCAGTCGCCCCAATGAGCAGTTCTTC.

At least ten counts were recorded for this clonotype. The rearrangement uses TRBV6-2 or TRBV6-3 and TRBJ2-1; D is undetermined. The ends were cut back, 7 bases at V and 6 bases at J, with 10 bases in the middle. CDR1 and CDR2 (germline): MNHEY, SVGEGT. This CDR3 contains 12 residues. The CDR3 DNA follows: TGTGCCAGCAAGATTCTGGGCAATGAGCAGTTCTTC. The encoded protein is CASKILGNEQFF.

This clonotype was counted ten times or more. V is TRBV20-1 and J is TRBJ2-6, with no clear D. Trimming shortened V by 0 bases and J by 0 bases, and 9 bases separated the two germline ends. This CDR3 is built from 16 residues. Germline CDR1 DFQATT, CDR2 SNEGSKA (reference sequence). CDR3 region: CSARDVYLSGANVLTF. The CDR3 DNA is TGCAGTGCTAGAGATGTCTATCTCTCTGGGGCCAACGTCCTGACTTTC.

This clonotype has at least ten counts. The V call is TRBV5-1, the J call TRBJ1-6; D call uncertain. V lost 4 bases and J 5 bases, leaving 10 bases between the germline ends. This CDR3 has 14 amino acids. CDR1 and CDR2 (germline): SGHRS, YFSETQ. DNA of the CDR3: TGCGCCAGCAGCAAAGGGATAAATAATTCACCCCTCCACTTT. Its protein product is CASSKGINNSPLHF.

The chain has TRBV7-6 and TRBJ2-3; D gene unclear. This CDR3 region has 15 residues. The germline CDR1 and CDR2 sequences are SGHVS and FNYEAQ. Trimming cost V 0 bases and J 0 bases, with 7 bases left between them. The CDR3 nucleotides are TGTGCCAGCAGCTTAGCCCAGACTAGCACAGATACGCAGTATTTT. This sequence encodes CASSLAQTSTDTQYF.

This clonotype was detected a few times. The CDR3 nucleotides are TGTGCCAGCAGTTACACTAGCGGGAGTGATACGCAGTATTTT. It is translated as CASSYTSGSDTQYF. The chain couples TRBV6-5 to TRBJ2-3, with TRBD2 matching 11 bases. V trimming: 2 bases; J trimming: 6 bases; junction bases outside the gene matches: 1. The CDR3 is 14 residues long. Looked up from germline, CDR1 is MNHEY and CDR2 is SVGAGI.

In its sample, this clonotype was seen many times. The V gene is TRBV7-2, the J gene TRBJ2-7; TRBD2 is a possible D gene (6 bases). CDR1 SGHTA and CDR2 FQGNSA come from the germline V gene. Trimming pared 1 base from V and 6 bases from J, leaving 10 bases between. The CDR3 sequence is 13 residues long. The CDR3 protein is CASSLVPAGEQYF. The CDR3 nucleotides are TGTGCCAGCAGCTTAGTGCCAGCGGGCGAGCAGTACTTC.

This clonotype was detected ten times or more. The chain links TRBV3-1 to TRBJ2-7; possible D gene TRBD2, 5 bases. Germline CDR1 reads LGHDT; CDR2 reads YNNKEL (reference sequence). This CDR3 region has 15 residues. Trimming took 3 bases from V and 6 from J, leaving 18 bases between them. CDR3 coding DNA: TGTGCCAGCAGCCAGGGAGCCCCGGAAGGCTCCGAGCAGTACTTC. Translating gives CASSQGAPEGSEQYF.

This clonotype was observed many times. CDR3 sequence: CASSLARGDQETQYF. DNA for the CDR3: TGTGCCAGCAGTCTCGCCAGGGGAGATCAAGAGACCCAGTACTTC. This chain connects TRBV12-3 or TRBV12-4 to TRBJ2-5, with TRBD1 as a possible D gene (6 bases). V lost 5 bases and J 2 bases, leaving 15 bases between the germline ends. The CDR3 sequence is 15 residues long.

The CDR3 loop reads CASSPGQGLSDEQFF. The CDR3 DNA sequence: TGTGCCAGCAGCCCTGGACAGGGTTTAAGCGATGAGCAGTTCTTC. The chain joins TRBV7-3 to TRBJ2-1; TRBD1 aligns across 8 bases. Per the germline V gene, CDR1 is SGHTA and CDR2 is FQGTGA. This CDR3 has 15 residues. Trimming removed 5 bases from V and 8 bases from J; junction bases left unmatched: 11.

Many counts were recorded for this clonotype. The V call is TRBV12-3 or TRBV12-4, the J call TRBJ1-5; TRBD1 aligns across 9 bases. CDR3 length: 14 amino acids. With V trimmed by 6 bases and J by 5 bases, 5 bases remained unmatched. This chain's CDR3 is CASRPTGGYQPQHF. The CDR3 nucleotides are TGTGCCAGCAGACCGACAGGGGGGTATCAGCCCCAGCATTTT.

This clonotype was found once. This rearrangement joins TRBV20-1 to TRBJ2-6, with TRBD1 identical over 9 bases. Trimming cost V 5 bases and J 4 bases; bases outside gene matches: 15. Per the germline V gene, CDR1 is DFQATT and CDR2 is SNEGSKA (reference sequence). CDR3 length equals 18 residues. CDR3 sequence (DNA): TGCAGTGCTGAATCCTCGGACAGGGGACAACACGGGGCCAACGTCCTGACTTTC. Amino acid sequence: CSAESSDRGQHGANVLTF.

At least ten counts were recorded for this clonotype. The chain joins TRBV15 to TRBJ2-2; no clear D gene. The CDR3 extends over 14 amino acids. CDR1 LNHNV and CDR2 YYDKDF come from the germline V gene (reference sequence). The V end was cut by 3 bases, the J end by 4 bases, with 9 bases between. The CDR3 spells CATSRPSSTGELFF. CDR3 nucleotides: TGTGCCACCAGCAGGCCTTCAAGCACCGGGGAGCTGTTTTTT.

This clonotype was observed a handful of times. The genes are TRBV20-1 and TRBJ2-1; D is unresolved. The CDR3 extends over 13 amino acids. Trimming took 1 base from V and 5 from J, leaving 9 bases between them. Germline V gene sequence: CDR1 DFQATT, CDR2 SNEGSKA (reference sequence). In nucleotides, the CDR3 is TGCAGTGCTAGAGTAGAGTACGACAATGAGCAGTTCTTC. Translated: CSARVEYDNEQFF.

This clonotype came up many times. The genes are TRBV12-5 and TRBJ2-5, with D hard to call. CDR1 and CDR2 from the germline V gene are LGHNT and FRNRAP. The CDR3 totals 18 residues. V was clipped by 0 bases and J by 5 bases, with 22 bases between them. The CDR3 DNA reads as TGTGCTAGTGGTTTGGTACCGGACGGACGGTCCTATATGGAGACCCAGTACTTC. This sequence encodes CASGLVPDGRSYMETQYF.